This T cell receptor (beta chain) came from a study of Ad26.COV2.S vaccination and SARS-CoV-2 variants. For the study at large: Sample donor was a member of the COV1001 Ad26.COV2.S trial arm. The study gave Ad26.COV2.S intramuscularly, once or twice 56 days apart. Study-level results: While placebo recipients had lower spike-specific TCR breadth, vaccine recipients had more.

Comments on this clone: The antigen is undetermined.

The data were produced by immunoSEQ multiplex PCR, yet TCRdb's version contains in-frame clones alone and is incomplete. The table includes some 340,000 clones, around 84% detected once. The sample's treatment: 15 to 20 received Ad26.COV2.S at low or high dose, single or two shots; 5 received placebo; per-sample allocation not given. Collection of the samples took place on day 63 after the first injection of vaccine or placebo. An adult of 18-55 years in Boston served as donor. The sequenced sample was peripheral blood, obtained in a trial of Ad26.COV2.S vaccine versus placebo. The TCR sequence derives from a person between 18 and 60 years old who received the Ad26.COV2.S COVID-19 vaccine or a placebo.

Here the CDR3 DNA reads TGTGCCAGCAGCCTCCGCGTGGGCGAGCAGTACTTC. Amino acid sequence: CASSLRVGEQYF. This chain uses TRBV3-1 (or the pseudogene TRBV3-2) with TRBJ2-7; D unclear. This CDR3 region has 12 residues. Germline-derived CDR1 and CDR2 are LGHDT and YNNKEL (reference sequence). Trimming removed 4 bases from V and 6 bases from J, with 10 bases in between.